Below are 20 T cell receptor beta chains sequenced from a single sample in a study of beta chain features in type 1 diabetes. These receptors lack a known antigen. Study-level findings and limits: TCRB CDR3 length was moderately but significantly reduced in all four CD4+ subsets of Type 1 diabetes patients.

Sequencing targeted expressed TCRB transcripts, as all isolated RNA had been reverse transcribed. Some clones are missing from TCRdb's copy, which holds only in-frame ones; the method was immunoSEQ multiplex PCR. The sample records under 350,000 clones, roughly 24% being singletons. Sample: naive CD4+ T cells from blood. The receptor set was obtained from a woman in her 30s with type 1 diabetes.

The gene calls are TRBV5-1 and TRBJ2-4; D ambiguous. CDR1 is SGHRS and CDR2 is YFSETQ in the germline V gene. Trimming removed 0 bases from V and 0 bases from J, with 4 bases in between. The CDR3 is 14 residues long. This CDR3 is CASSLAVAKNIQYF. CDR3 sequence (DNA): TGCGCCAGCAGCTTGGCAGTAGCCAAAAACATTCAGTACTTC.

V is TRBV5-1 and J is TRBJ1-1; D may be TRBD1 (5 bases). The V gene's germline CDR1 is SGHRS and CDR2 YFSETQ. V was pared by 2 bases and J by 3 bases, with 8 bases between. The CDR3 sequence is 13 residues long. DNA of the CDR3: TGCGCCAGCAGCTTCAAAGGGGACACTGAAGCTTTCTTT. This sequence encodes CASSFKGDTEAFF.

This chain's CDR3 is CASSYNGLAGGETQYF. The CDR3 DNA reads TGTGCCAGCAGTTACAATGGACTAGCGGGAGGAGAGACCCAGTACTTC. This chain joins TRBV6-5 and TRBJ2-5, with 14 bases matching TRBD2. The ends lost 2 bases at V and 4 bases at J; junction bases unmatched: 3. Per germline, CDR1 MNHEY and CDR2 SVGAGI. The CDR3 contains 16 residues.

This clone was seen more than once but under ten times. The chain carries TRBV7-9 and TRBJ1-4; D is perhaps TRBD1 (6 bases). Germline-derived CDR1 and CDR2 are SEHNR and FQNEAQ (reference sequence). Trimming stripped 6 bases from V and 6 bases from J, with 17 bases between. This CDR3 spans 15 amino acids. CDR3 sequence reads: CASSPPQGRHEKLFF. CDR3 nucleotides: TGTGCCAGCAGTCCACCCCAGGGGAGACATGAAAAACTGTTTTTT.

This clone was found a few times. Other DNA sequences within the sample encode an identical CDR3. J is TRBJ1-1 and V is TRBV30; 7 bases map to TRBD1. The ends lost 3 bases at V and 3 bases at J; junction bases unmatched: 4. Germline V gene data show CDR1 as GTSNPN and CDR2 as SVGIG (reference sequence). The CDR3 consists of 13 residues. Here the CDR3 DNA reads TGTGCCTGGAGCCGACAGGGTGACACTGAAGCTTTCTTT. Its protein is CAWSRQGDTEAFF.

The sample holds a few counts of this clone. This chain connects TRBV7-9 to TRBJ2-6; possible D gene TRBD2, 5 bases. Germline CDR1 is SEHNR and CDR2 is FQNEAQ (reference sequence). V was shortened by 6 bases and J by 1 base, with 19 bases between the two germline ends. The CDR3 is made up of 18 amino acids. CDR3 region: CASSHPAGRGSGANVLTF. CDR3 nucleotides: TGTGCCAGCAGTCACCCAGCCGGCCGAGGGTCTGGGGCCAACGTCCTGACTTTC.

The genes are TRBV19 and TRBJ1-2; 7 bases fit TRBD1. The V and J ends lost 0 bases and 8 bases, in that order; junction bases with no gene match: 3. This CDR3 region has 13 residues. Germline V gene lookup returns CDR1 LNHDA and CDR2 SQIVND (reference sequence). DNA of the CDR3: TGTGCCAGTAGTATAGAACGGGACAGAGGCTACACCTTC. This codes for CASSIERDRGYTF.

This clone came up a few times. This chain connects TRBV4-1 to TRBJ1-1, with TRBD1 matching over 8 bases. Germline CDR1 is MGHRA and CDR2 is YSYEKL. CDR3 length equals 16 residues. J lost 0 bases, V lost 0 bases, and 3 bases had no gene match. The CDR3 loop reads CASSQDPGGMNTEAFF. CDR3 DNA: TGCGCCAGCAGCCAAGATCCAGGGGGCATGAACACTGAAGCTTTCTTT.

This clone has only a few counts. J is TRBJ2-3 and V is TRBV9, with D possibly being TRBD2 (5 bases). CDR1 and CDR2 from the germline V gene are SGDLS and YYNGEE. This CDR3 region has 15 residues. V lost 4 bases and J 1 base, leaving 13 bases between the germline ends. The CDR3 spells CASSPSRAGTDTQYF. In nucleotides, the CDR3 is TGTGCCAGCAGCCCTTCGCGAGCGGGCACAGATACGCAGTATTTT.

This chain joins TRBV13 and TRBJ2-5; 10 bases line up with TRBD1. The CDR3 has 15 residues. The V and J ends lost 4 bases and 4 bases, in that order; junction bases with no gene match: 6. Germline CDR1 reads PRHDT; CDR2 reads FYEKMQ (reference sequence). The CDR3 loop reads CASSSDRGLGETQYF. Written as DNA, the CDR3 is TGTGCCAGCAGCTCGGACAGGGGGTTAGGAGAGACCCAGTACTTC.

This clone was seen only a few times. The J gene is TRBJ2-7, the V gene TRBV7-6; TRBD2 aligns across 7 bases. Germline assignment: CDR1 SGHVS and CDR2 FNYEAQ. The CDR3 is 13 amino acids. The ends lost 5 bases at V and 3 bases at J; junction bases unmatched: 4. CDR3 amino acids: CASSKPGGYEQYF. As DNA, the CDR3 is TGTGCCAGCAGCAAACCGGGGGGCTACGAGCAGTACTTC.

The chain combines TRBV30 with TRBJ2-3, with D tentatively TRBD2 (5 bases). V dropped 0 bases and J dropped 7 bases, with 14 bases sitting between them. This CDR3 comprises 14 residues. CDR1 GTSNPN and CDR2 SVGIG come from the germline V gene (reference sequence). The CDR3 DNA reads TGTGCCTGGAGTGTCGGTCGGGGTTTATATACGCAGTATTTT. Protein product: CAWSVGRGLYTQYF. Supplemented by reference TRBV30 and TRBJ2-3, the full variable domain reads SQTIHQWPATLVQPVGSPLSLECTVEGTSNPNLYWYRQAAGRGLQLLFYSVGIGQISSEVPQNLSASRPQDRQFILSSKKLLLSDSGFYLCAWSVGRGLYTQYFGPGTRLTVL.

The chain links TRBV11-2 to TRBJ2-7, with 7 nucleotides matching TRBD1. The CDR3 has 14 residues. V was pared by 4 bases and J by 6 bases, with 9 bases of the junction left unmatched. Germline V gene lookup returns CDR1 SGHAT and CDR2 FQNNGV. The CDR3: CASSSPTGTPEQYF. In nucleotides, the CDR3 is TGTGCCAGCAGCTCTCCGACAGGGACCCCCGAGCAGTACTTC. The full variable domain, rest sourced from reference TRBV11-2 and TRBJ2-7, is EAGVAQSPRYKIIEKRQSVAFWCNPISGHATLYWYQQILGQGPKLLIQFQNNGVVDDSQLPKDRFSAERLKGVDSTLKIQPAKLEDSAVYLCASSSPTGTPEQYFGPGTRLTVT.

This clone was seen more than once but under ten times. The chain couples TRBV4-2 to TRBJ2-5; 10 nucleotides match TRBD2. The CDR3 extends over 14 amino acids. The V segment lost 1 base and the J segment 4 bases; nucleotides outside the gene matches: 0. The germline gives CDR1 LGHNA, CDR2 YNFKEQ. DNA for the CDR3: TGTGCCAGCAGCCAAGGACTAGCGGGAGAGACCCAGTACTTC. Its protein is CASSQGLAGETQYF.

In this sample, this clone turned up a few times. The chain links TRBV25-1 to TRBJ2-3; unclear D gene. The CDR3 is 14 residues long. Germline values: CDR1 MGHDK, CDR2 SYGVNS. The V gene lost 3 bases and the J gene lost 5 bases, with 12 bases spanning the gap. Here the CDR3 reads CASSDGFPRDTQYF. CDR3 bases: TGTGCCAGCAGTGACGGGTTCCCGAGAGATACGCAGTATTTT.

The V and J genes are TRBV30 and TRBJ2-5; 7 bases align to TRBD2. Germline CDR1 and CDR2: GTSNPN and SVGIG (reference sequence). This CDR3 comprises 14 residues. V was pared by 7 bases and J by 5 bases, with 13 bases of the junction left unmatched. CDR3 region: CASRVAGVRETQYF. CDR3 DNA sequence: TGTGCCTCACGCGTCGCGGGAGTTCGTGAGACCCAGTACTTC.

The rearrangement joins TRBV7-2 to TRBJ2-6; a weak D match, TRBD1 (5 bases). Trimming left V 4 bases short and J 4 bases short, with 11 bases between. The V gene's germline CDR1 is SGHTA and CDR2 FQGNSA. The CDR3 covers 15 residues. CDR3 sequence reads: CASSSQGPGANVLTF. DNA of the CDR3: TGTGCCAGCAGCTCTCAGGGTCCGGGGGCCAACGTCCTGACTTTC.

The gene calls are TRBV5-4 and TRBJ2-1; D might be TRBD1 (6 bases). Germline loops: CDR1 SGHNT, CDR2 YYREEE (reference sequence). The CDR3 sequence is 14 residues long. V lost 4 bases, J lost 5 bases, and 13 bases lay in between. This chain's CDR3 is CASSNVDRDNEQFF. CDR3 sequence (DNA): TGTGCCAGCAGCAACGTGGACAGAGACAATGAGCAGTTCTTC.

The sample holds a few counts of this clone. The chain uses TRBV29-1 and TRBJ1-1; D not certain. The germline gives CDR1 SQVTM, CDR2 ANQGSEA. The CDR3 spans 13 residues. V shed 7 bases and J shed 5 bases, with 17 bases lying between them. For the CDR3, the DNA is TGCAGCGGTGTGTCGAGGGCAAGAACTGAAGCTTTCTTT. It specifies CSGVSRARTEAFF.

This clone was observed a handful of times. The CDR3 DNA reads TGCGCCAGCAGCACCTTAGGCAGGTCCTTCTACAATGAGCAGTTCTTC. Protein: CASSTLGRSFYNEQFF. V is TRBV4-1 and J is TRBJ2-1; D remains unclear. V lost 5 bases and J 3 bases, leaving 17 bases between the germline ends. CDR1 and CDR2 from the germline V gene are MGHRA and YSYEKL. The CDR3 sequence is 16 residues long.